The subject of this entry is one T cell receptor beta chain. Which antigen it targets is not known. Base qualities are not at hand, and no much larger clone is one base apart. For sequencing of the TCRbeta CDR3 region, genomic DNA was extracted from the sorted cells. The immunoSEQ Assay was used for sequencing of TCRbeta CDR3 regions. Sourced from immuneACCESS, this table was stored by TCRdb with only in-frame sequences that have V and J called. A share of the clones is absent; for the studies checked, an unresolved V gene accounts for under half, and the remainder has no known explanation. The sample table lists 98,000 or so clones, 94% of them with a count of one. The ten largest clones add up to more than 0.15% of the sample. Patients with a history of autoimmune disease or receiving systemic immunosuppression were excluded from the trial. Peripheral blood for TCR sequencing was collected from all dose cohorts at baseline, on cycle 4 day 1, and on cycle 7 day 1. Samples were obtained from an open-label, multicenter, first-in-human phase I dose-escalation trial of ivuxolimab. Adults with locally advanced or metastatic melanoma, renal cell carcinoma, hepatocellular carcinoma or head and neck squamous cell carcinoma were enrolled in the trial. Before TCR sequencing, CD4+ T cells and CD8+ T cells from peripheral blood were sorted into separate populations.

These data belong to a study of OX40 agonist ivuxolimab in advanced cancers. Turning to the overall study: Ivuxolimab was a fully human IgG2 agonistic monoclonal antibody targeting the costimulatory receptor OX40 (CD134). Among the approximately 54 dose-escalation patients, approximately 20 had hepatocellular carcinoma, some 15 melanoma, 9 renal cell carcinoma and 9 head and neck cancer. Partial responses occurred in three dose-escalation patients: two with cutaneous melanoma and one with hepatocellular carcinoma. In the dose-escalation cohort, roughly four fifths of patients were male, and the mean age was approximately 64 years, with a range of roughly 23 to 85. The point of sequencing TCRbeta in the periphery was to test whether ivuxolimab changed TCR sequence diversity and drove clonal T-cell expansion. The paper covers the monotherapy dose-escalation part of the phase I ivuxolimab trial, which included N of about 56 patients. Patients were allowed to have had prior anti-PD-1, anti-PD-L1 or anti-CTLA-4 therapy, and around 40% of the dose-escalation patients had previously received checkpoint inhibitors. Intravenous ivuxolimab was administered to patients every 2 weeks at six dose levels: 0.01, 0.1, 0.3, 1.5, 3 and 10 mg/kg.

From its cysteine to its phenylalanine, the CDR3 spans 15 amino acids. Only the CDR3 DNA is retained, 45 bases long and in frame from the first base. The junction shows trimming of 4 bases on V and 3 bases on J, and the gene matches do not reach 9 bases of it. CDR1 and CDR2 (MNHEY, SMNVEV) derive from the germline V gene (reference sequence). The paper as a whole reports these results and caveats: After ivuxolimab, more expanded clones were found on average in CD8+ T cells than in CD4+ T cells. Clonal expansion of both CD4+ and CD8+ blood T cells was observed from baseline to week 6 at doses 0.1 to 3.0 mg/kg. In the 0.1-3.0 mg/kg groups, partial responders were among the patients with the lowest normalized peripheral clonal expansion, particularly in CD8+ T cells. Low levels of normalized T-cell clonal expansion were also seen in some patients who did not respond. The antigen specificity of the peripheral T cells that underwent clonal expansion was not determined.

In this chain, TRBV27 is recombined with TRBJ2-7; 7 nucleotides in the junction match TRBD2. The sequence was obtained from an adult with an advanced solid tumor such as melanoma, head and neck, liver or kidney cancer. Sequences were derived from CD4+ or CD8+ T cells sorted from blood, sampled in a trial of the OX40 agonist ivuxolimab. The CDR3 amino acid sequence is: CASSSPRGGLYEQYF. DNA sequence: TGTGCCAGCAGTTCCCCCCGCGGGGGACTCTACGAGCAGTACTTC.